Listed below are T cell receptor beta chains from one sample, sequenced in a study of cytomegalovirus exposure and HLA in healthy donors. Sequencing used immunoSEQ multiplex PCR; TCRdb keeps in-frame clones, though not all of them. The sample lists approximately 150,000 clones; 75% to 80% were seen once. Sequencing used PBMCs. These receptors came from a woman between 18 and 29 years old in good health and CMV-seropositive. CDR3s include the opening cysteine and the closing phenylalanine or tryptophan. D genes are given only for firm matches. Clone size is given for some rows only: seen once, a few or many times, or a class if the clone is expanded.

abundance: .; d_gene: TRBD1; j_gene: TRBJ1-1; v_gene: TRBV5-4; CDR3aa: CASSLLTGGNTEAFF; CDR3nt: TGTGCCAGCAGCTTACTGACAGGGGGGAACACTGAAGCTTTCTTT
abundance: .; d_gene: TRBD1; j_gene: TRBJ1-5; v_gene: TRBV15; CDR3aa: CATSRDRGQGKGRSNQPQHF; CDR3nt: TGTGCCACCAGCAGAGATCGCGGACAGGGGAAGGGCCGTAGCAATCAGCCCCAGCATTTT
abundance: few; d_gene: .; j_gene: TRBJ2-7; v_gene: TRBV15; CDR3aa: CAAPSWAPPPYEQYF; CDR3nt: TGTGCCGCGCCCTCATGGGCTCCTCCCCCCTACGAGCAGTACTTC
abundance: .; d_gene: TRBD2; j_gene: TRBJ2-7; v_gene: TRBV19; CDR3aa: CASSIGGGVGEQYF; CDR3nt: TGTGCCAGTAGTATTGGCGGGGGGGTCGGAGAGCAGTACTTC
abundance: few; d_gene: .; j_gene: TRBJ1-5; v_gene: TRBV5-6; CDR3aa: CASSLAGAHISNQPQHF; CDR3nt: TGTGCCAGCAGCTTGGCAGGGGCTCATATTAGCAATCAGCCCCAGCATTTT
abundance: .; d_gene: TRBD1; j_gene: TRBJ1-2; v_gene: TRBV5-1; CDR3aa: CASSSGGTENYGYTF; CDR3nt: TGCGCCAGCAGCTCAGGGGGGACAGAGAACTATGGCTACACCTTC
abundance: .; d_gene: TRBD2; j_gene: TRBJ2-1; v_gene: TRBV18; CDR3aa: CASSPRNGGAIDEQFF; CDR3nt: TGTGCCAGCTCACCTAGGAACGGGGGGGCCATCGATGAGCAGTTCTTC
abundance: .; d_gene: .; j_gene: TRBJ1-5; v_gene: TRBV23-1; CDR3aa: CASSHGGGQPQHF; CDR3nt: TGCGCCAGCAGTCATGGGGGGGGACAGCCCCAGCATTTT
abundance: .; d_gene: TRBD1; j_gene: TRBJ2-5; v_gene: TRBV4-1; CDR3aa: CASSQQGVETQYF; CDR3nt: TGCGCCAGCAGCCAACAGGGGGTGGAGACCCAGTACTTC
abundance: once; d_gene: TRBD1; j_gene: TRBJ2-5; v_gene: TRBV5-8; CDR3aa: CASSFDDRGQETQYF; CDR3nt: TGTGCCAGCAGCTTCGACGACAGGGGCCAAGAGACCCAGTACTTC
abundance: once; d_gene: .; j_gene: TRBJ2-4; v_gene: TRBV7-9; CDR3aa: CASSWDEGGNIQYF; CDR3nt: TGTGCCAGCAGCTGGGACGAGGGAGGAAACATTCAGTACTTC
abundance: few; d_gene: .; j_gene: TRBJ1-4; v_gene: TRBV5-5; CDR3aa: CASSLVGRTNEKLFF; CDR3nt: TGTGCCAGCAGCTTGGTAGGCAGGACTAATGAAAAACTGTTTTTT
abundance: .; d_gene: TRBD2; j_gene: TRBJ2-3; v_gene: TRBV19; CDR3aa: CASSRRRGIAGRTDTQYF; CDR3nt: TGTGCCAGTAGTCGACGCCGTGGGATAGCGGGGCGCACAGATACGCAGTATTTT
abundance: .; d_gene: .; j_gene: TRBJ2-1; v_gene: TRBV6-5; CDR3aa: CASRDPSSYNEQFF; CDR3nt: TGTGCCAGCAGAGACCCTAGCTCCTACAATGAGCAGTTCTTC
abundance: .; d_gene: .; j_gene: TRBJ1-2; v_gene: TRBV28; CDR3aa: CASSGENYGYTF; CDR3nt: TGTGCCAGCAGTGGGGAGAACTATGGCTACACCTTC
abundance: few; d_gene: .; j_gene: TRBJ2-7; v_gene: TRBV6-1; CDR3aa: CASSEAPGDSPYEQYF; CDR3nt: TGTGCCAGCAGTGAAGCGCCGGGTGATTCCCCCTACGAGCAGTACTTC
abundance: .; d_gene: .; j_gene: TRBJ2-5; v_gene: TRBV7-7; CDR3aa: CASSSKGGGQETQYF; CDR3nt: TGTGCCAGCAGCTCTAAGGGGGGGGGACAAGAGACCCAGTACTTC
abundance: .; d_gene: TRBD2; j_gene: TRBJ2-1; v_gene: TRBV29-1; CDR3aa: CSIASGGADEQFF; CDR3nt: TGCAGCATAGCTAGCGGGGGGGCAGATGAGCAGTTCTTC
abundance: .; d_gene: .; j_gene: TRBJ2-1; v_gene: TRBV29-1; CDR3aa: CSVAAGRGYNEQFF; CDR3nt: TGCAGCGTCGCCGCCGGACGGGGCTACAATGAGCAGTTCTTC
abundance: few; d_gene: .; j_gene: TRBJ1-2; v_gene: TRBV10-3; CDR3aa: CAISAGLLNYGYTF; CDR3nt: TGTGCCATCAGTGCGGGACTCCTTAACTATGGCTACACCTTC
abundance: .; d_gene: .; j_gene: TRBJ1-4; v_gene: TRBV5-4; CDR3aa: CASSSSPVEVNEKLFF; CDR3nt: TGTGCCAGCAGCTCCTCTCCAGTGGAGGTGAATGAAAAACTGTTTTTT
abundance: .; d_gene: .; j_gene: TRBJ1-1; v_gene: TRBV10-2; CDR3aa: CASSLSGITEAFF; CDR3nt: TGCGCCAGCAGCCTGTCAGGGATCACTGAAGCTTTCTTT
abundance: .; d_gene: TRBD1; j_gene: TRBJ2-7; v_gene: TRBV6-5; CDR3aa: CASSYLPGQGRYEQYF; CDR3nt: TGTGCCAGCAGTTACCTACCGGGACAGGGGAGGTACGAGCAGTACTTC
abundance: .; d_gene: .; j_gene: TRBJ2-2; v_gene: TRBV9; CDR3aa: CASSVGGAGTGELFF; CDR3nt: TGTGCCAGCAGCGTAGGCGGGGCAGGGACCGGGGAGCTGTTTTTT
abundance: .; d_gene: TRBD2; j_gene: TRBJ2-5; v_gene: TRBV9; CDR3aa: CASSVGASGETQYF; CDR3nt: TGTGCCAGCAGCGTAGGGGCTAGCGGCGAGACCCAGTACTTC
abundance: .; d_gene: .; j_gene: TRBJ2-3; v_gene: TRBV5-1; CDR3aa: CASSLALADTQYF; CDR3nt: TGCGCCAGCAGCTTGGCTTTAGCCGATACGCAGTATTTT
abundance: .; d_gene: .; j_gene: TRBJ2-7; v_gene: TRBV27; CDR3aa: CASSPNDSSYEQYF; CDR3nt: TGTGCCAGCAGTCCCAATGACAGCTCCTACGAGCAGTACTTC
abundance: .; d_gene: TRBD2; j_gene: TRBJ2-3; v_gene: TRBV14; CDR3aa: CASSRRVAGGSTDTQYF; CDR3nt: TGTGCCAGCAGCCGGCGAGTAGCGGGGGGAAGCACAGATACGCAGTATTTT
abundance: .; d_gene: TRBD1; j_gene: TRBJ2-7; v_gene: TRBV4-3; CDR3aa: CASSQGTGVYEQYF; CDR3nt: TGCGCCAGCAGCCAAGGGACAGGGGTCTACGAGCAGTACTTC
abundance: .; d_gene: .; j_gene: TRBJ1-1; v_gene: TRBV6-1; CDR3aa: CASSLKRGEAFF; CDR3nt: TGTGCCAGCAGTCTCAAAAGGGGCGAAGCTTTCTTT
abundance: .; d_gene: .; j_gene: TRBJ1-1; v_gene: TRBV28; CDR3aa: CAICGQGLPNTEAFF; CDR3nt: TGTGCCATCTGCGGCCAGGGGCTGCCGAACACTGAAGCTTTCTTT
abundance: .; d_gene: .; j_gene: TRBJ2-7; v_gene: TRBV29-1; CDR3aa: CSVEVGRGEQYF; CDR3nt: TGCAGCGTTGAAGTGGGCAGGGGCGAGCAGTACTTC
abundance: once; d_gene: .; j_gene: TRBJ2-7; v_gene: TRBV6-1; CDR3aa: CASTLGAANLYEQYF; CDR3nt: TGTGCCAGCACCCTGGGCGCAGCAAATCTCTACGAGCAGTACTTC
abundance: .; d_gene: .; j_gene: TRBJ1-1; v_gene: TRBV25-1; CDR3aa: CASSEAGLRTEAFF; CDR3nt: TGTGCCAGCAGTGAAGCAGGGCTGCGGACTGAAGCTTTCTTT
abundance: .; d_gene: .; j_gene: TRBJ2-2; v_gene: TRBV11-3; CDR3aa: CASSMIHSGELFF; CDR3nt: TGTGCCAGCAGCATGATTCACTCCGGGGAGCTGTTTTTT
abundance: .; d_gene: .; j_gene: TRBJ1-6; v_gene: TRBV2; CDR3aa: CASSEEGGLRNSPLHF; CDR3nt: TGTGCCAGCAGTGAAGAAGGAGGCTTGAGGAATTCACCCCTCCACTTT
abundance: once; d_gene: .; j_gene: TRBJ2-2; v_gene: TRBV5-1; CDR3aa: CASTRDKNTGELFF; CDR3nt: TGCGCCAGCACCCGCGACAAGAACACCGGGGAGCTGTTTTTT
abundance: .; d_gene: .; j_gene: TRBJ1-6; v_gene: TRBV6-1; CDR3aa: CASSEKRISYNSPLHF; CDR3nt: TGTGCCAGCAGTGAAAAGCGGATCTCCTATAATTCACCCCTCCACTTT
abundance: .; d_gene: TRBD1; j_gene: TRBJ1-2; v_gene: TRBV5-4; CDR3aa: CASSFIRGQEDGYTF; CDR3nt: TGTGCCAGCAGCTTCATCAGGGGGCAGGAGGATGGCTACACCTTC
abundance: few; d_gene: .; j_gene: TRBJ2-1; v_gene: TRBV2; CDR3aa: CASTRGNEQFF; CDR3nt: TGTGCCAGCACTAGGGGGAATGAGCAGTTCTTC
abundance: .; d_gene: .; j_gene: TRBJ1-4; v_gene: TRBV7-8; CDR3aa: CASSLDRKLFF; CDR3nt: TGTGCCAGCAGCTTAGACAGGAAACTGTTTTTT
abundance: .; d_gene: .; j_gene: TRBJ2-7; v_gene: TRBV13; CDR3aa: CASSLGSKPYEQYF; CDR3nt: TGTGCCAGCAGCTTAGGCAGTAAACCCTACGAGCAGTACTTC
abundance: once; d_gene: .; j_gene: TRBJ1-6; v_gene: TRBV7-2; CDR3aa: CASSLHEQLSYSPLHF; CDR3nt: TGTGCCAGCAGCTTACATGAGCAACTCTCCTATTCACCCCTCCACTTT
abundance: .; d_gene: .; j_gene: TRBJ1-5; v_gene: TRBV7-7; CDR3aa: CASNPVEKPQHF; CDR3nt: TGTGCCAGCAACCCCGTGGAGAAGCCCCAGCATTTT
abundance: .; d_gene: .; j_gene: TRBJ2-7; v_gene: TRBV7-9; CDR3aa: CASSLPGYEQYF; CDR3nt: TGTGCCAGCAGCTTACCGGGTTACGAGCAGTACTTC
abundance: .; d_gene: TRBD2; j_gene: TRBJ2-3; v_gene: TRBV29-1; CDR3aa: CSVDRRLAGDTQYF; CDR3nt: TGCAGCGTTGACCGGCGACTAGCGGGGGATACGCAGTATTTT
abundance: .; d_gene: TRBD1; j_gene: TRBJ1-2; v_gene: TRBV30; CDR3aa: CAWSVFGTDGYTF; CDR3nt: TGTGCCTGGAGTGTTTTTGGGACAGATGGCTACACCTTC
abundance: .; d_gene: .; j_gene: TRBJ1-5; v_gene: TRBV6-4; CDR3aa: CASSEESNQPQHF; CDR3nt: TGTGCCAGCAGTGAGGAGAGCAATCAGCCCCAGCATTTT
abundance: .; d_gene: TRBD1; j_gene: TRBJ2-6; v_gene: TRBV5-1; CDR3aa: CASSFAGTGISGANVLTF; CDR3nt: TGCGCCAGCAGCTTTGCCGGGACAGGGATCTCTGGGGCCAACGTCCTGACTTTC
abundance: .; d_gene: .; j_gene: TRBJ2-3; v_gene: TRBV19; CDR3aa: CASSIEVGGNTQYF; CDR3nt: TGTGCCAGTAGTATAGAGGTAGGAGGAAATACGCAGTATTTT